A selection of T cell receptor beta chains follows, all from one sample in a study of CD8+CD57+ T cells in acquired aplastic anemia. TCRdb used MiXCR to reprocess the reads, holding one entry per CDR3 protein. The repertoire includes approximately 200,000 distinct CDR3 sequences, around 59% of them detected once, and 15% to 20% sits in the top ten. Sequencing was done on a sample of sorted CD4+, CD8+, or CD8+CD57+ T cells (not recorded which) from PBMCs. All receptors derive from a human donor in good health, serving as a control. Both conserved end residues are part of each CDR3. D genes are given only for firm matches. Some rows have no size entry. The others give once, few or many, or a class for an expanded clone.

cdr3_nt | cdr3_aa | cdr3_length | d_call | j_call | v_call | clone_size
TGTGCCAGTAGTATTCAGCTAAACTATGGCTACACCTTC | CASSIQLNYGYTF | 13 | NA | TRBJ1-2 | TRBV19 | many
TGTGCCAGCAGCTTCGGACTAGCGGGGGCCTACGAGCAGTACTTC | CASSFGLAGAYEQYF | 15 | TRBD2 | TRBJ2-7 | TRBV7-2 | NA
TGCAGTGCTAGAAGTCACAACTCTTACGAGCAGTACTTC | CSARSHNSYEQYF | 13 | NA | TRBJ2-7 | TRBV20-1 | NA
TGCAGTGCCCCTCTGATGGCGGGAGGCACGTCCTACGAGCAGTACTTC | CSAPLMAGGTSYEQYF | 16 | TRBD2 | TRBJ2-7 | TRBV20-1 | NA
TGTGCCAGCAGTTCGAGCGCCCGCTATGGCTACACCTTC | CASSSSARYGYTF | 13 | NA | TRBJ1-2 | TRBV28 | many
TGTGCCAGCAGCTTGACGGCCAGGGGATTCGATGAGCAGTTCTTC | CASSLTARGFDEQFF | 15 | NA | TRBJ2-1 | TRBV5-5 | NA
TGCAGTGCAACATGGGCGTGGGACAGGCCATACAATGAGCAGTTCTTC | CSATWAWDRPYNEQFF | 16 | TRBD1 | TRBJ2-1 | TRBV20-1 | NA
TGTGCCAGCAGTGACCCGACAATGTGGCTACCTTGGGGAAACACCATATATTTT | CASSDPTMWLPWGNTIYF | 18 | NA | TRBJ1-3 | TRBV2 | few
TGTGCCTCTAACCGGGCTAGCGGGGGCCAAGAGACCCAGTACTTC | CASNRASGGQETQYF | 15 | TRBD2 | TRBJ2-5 | TRBV2 | NA
TGCAGTGCCTCAACCCTCCATTCACCCCTCCACTTT | CSASTLHSPLHF | 12 | NA | TRBJ1-6 | TRBV20-1 | NA
TGTGCCAGTAGCCTGAACCCGACAGATAGCAATCAGCCCCAGCATTTT | CASSLNPTDSNQPQHF | 16 | NA | TRBJ1-5 | TRBV19 | NA
TGTGCCACCAGTGATTATTTGGCAGGCACAGATACGCAGTATTTT | CATSDYLAGTDTQYF | 15 | NA | TRBJ2-3 | TRBV24-1 | NA
TGCGCCAGCAGCTTGGGAGGGGGCCATGAAAAACTGTTTTTT | CASSLGGGHEKLFF | 14 | TRBD1 | TRBJ1-4 | TRBV5-1 | NA
TGTGCCAGCAGCTTAGTCGGTCAGCAGGATGGCTACACCTTC | CASSLVGQQDGYTF | 14 | NA | TRBJ1-2 | TRBV7-2 | NA
TGTGCCAGCAGTGCCACAGGGGACTATGGCTACACCTTC | CASSATGDYGYTF | 13 | TRBD1 | TRBJ1-2 | TRBV6-2/TRBV6-3 | many
TGCGCCAGCAGCTTGGCCAAGGGCTCCTACGAGCAGTACTTC | CASSLAKGSYEQYF | 14 | NA | TRBJ2-7 | TRBV5-1 | NA
TGCGCCAGCAGCTTGGTTGGGACAGATGGCTACACCTTC | CASSLVGTDGYTF | 13 | TRBD1 | TRBJ1-2 | TRBV5-1 | many
TGTGCCAGCAGCTTATGGTTGGGCAGGGAACAGTATTTT | CASSLWLGREQYF | 13 | NA | TRBJ2-3 | TRBV11-3 | many
TGTGCCAGTACCTCCGACAGGGGTGAGACCCAGTACTTC | CASTSDRGETQYF | 13 | TRBD1 | TRBJ2-5 | TRBV19 | NA
TGTGCCAGCAGTCCCTGGACAGGACCGAACACTGAAGCTTTCTTT | CASSPWTGPNTEAFF | 15 | TRBD1 | TRBJ1-1 | TRBV28 | many
TGCAGTGCTACGAAGGACAGGGCCGGCGAGACCCAGTACTTC | CSATKDRAGETQYF | 14 | TRBD1 | TRBJ2-5 | TRBV20-1 | NA
TGCAGTGTGCTCAACCCGGTGGCGGATTCACCCCTCCACTTT | CSVLNPVADSPLHF | 14 | NA | TRBJ1-6 | TRBV20-1 | many
TGTGCCAGCAGTGACCTGTCTGAAGCTTTCTTT | CASSDLSEAFF | 11 | NA | TRBJ1-1 | TRBV2 | NA
TGCAGTGCTAGGGAGGACAGCTCTAACTATGGCTACACCTTC | CSAREDSSNYGYTF | 14 | NA | TRBJ1-2 | TRBV20-1 | once
TGTGCCAGCAGCTTAGGTCCCGGGACAGATGGAAACACCATATATTTT | CASSLGPGTDGNTIYF | 16 | TRBD1 | TRBJ1-3 | TRBV5-5 | few
TGTGCCAGCAGTTACCGTATTGCCAGGACAGGGGCTATCTATGGCTACACCTTC | CASSYRIARTGAIYGYTF | 18 | TRBD1 | TRBJ1-2 | TRBV6-6 | once